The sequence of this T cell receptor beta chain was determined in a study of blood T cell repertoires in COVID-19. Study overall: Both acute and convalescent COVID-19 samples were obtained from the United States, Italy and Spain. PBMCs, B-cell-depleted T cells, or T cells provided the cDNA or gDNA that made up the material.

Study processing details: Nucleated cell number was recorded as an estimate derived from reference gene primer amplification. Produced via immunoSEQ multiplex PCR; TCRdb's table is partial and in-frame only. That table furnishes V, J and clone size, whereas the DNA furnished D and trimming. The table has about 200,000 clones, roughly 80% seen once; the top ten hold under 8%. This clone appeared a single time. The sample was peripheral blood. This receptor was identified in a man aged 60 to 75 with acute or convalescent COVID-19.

In DNA, the CDR3 is TGTGCCAGCAGTACAGGGGCAGATACGCAGTATTTT. Amino acids: CASSTGADTQYF. V usage is TRBV12-3 or TRBV12-4 and J usage is TRBJ2-3, with 7 bases fitting TRBD1. The CDR3 consists of 12 residues. J gave up 4 bases and V 5 bases, and 0 bases lay outside the gene matches.